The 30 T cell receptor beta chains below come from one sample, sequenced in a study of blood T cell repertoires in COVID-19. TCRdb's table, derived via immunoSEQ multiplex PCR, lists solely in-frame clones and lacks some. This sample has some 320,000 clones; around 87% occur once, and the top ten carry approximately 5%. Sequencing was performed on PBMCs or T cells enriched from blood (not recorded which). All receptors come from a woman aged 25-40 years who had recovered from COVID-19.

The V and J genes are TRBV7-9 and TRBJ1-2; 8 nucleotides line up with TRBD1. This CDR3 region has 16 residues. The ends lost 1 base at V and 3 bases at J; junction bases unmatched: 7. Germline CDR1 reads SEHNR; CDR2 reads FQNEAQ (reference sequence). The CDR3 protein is CASSLEQGVLDYGYTF. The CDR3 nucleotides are TGTGCCAGCAGCTTAGAACAGGGGGTTCTGGACTATGGCTACACCTTC.

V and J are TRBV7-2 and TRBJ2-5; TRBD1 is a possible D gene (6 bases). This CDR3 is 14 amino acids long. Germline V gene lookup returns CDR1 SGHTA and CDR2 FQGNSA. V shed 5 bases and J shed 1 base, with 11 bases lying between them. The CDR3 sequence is CASSARTVQETQYF. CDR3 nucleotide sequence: TGTGCCAGCAGCGCTCGGACAGTCCAAGAGACCCAGTACTTC. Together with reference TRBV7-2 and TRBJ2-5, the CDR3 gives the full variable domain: GAGVSQSPSNKVTEKGKDVELRCDPISGHTALYWYRQSLGQGLEFLIYFQGNSAPDKSGLPSDRFSAERTGGSVSTLTIQRTQQEDSAVYLCASSARTVQETQYFGPGTRLLVL.

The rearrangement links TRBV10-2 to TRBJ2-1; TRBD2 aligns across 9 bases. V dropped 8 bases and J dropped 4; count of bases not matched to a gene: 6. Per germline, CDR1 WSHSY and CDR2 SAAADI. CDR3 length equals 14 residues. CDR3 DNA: TGCGCCAGCCGCTCTAGCGGGGTGTACAATGAGCAGTTCTTC. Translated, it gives CASRSSGVYNEQFF.

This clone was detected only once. The chain's CDR3 is CASLAPWTGSYGYTF. The CDR3 bases are TGTGCCAGTTTAGCGCCTTGGACAGGAAGCTATGGCTACACCTTC. The V and J genes are TRBV19 and TRBJ1-2; 7 positions match TRBD1. The germline CDR1 and CDR2 sequences are LNHDA and SQIVND (reference sequence). The trim removed 8 bases at V and 4 bases at J, leaving 13 bases unmatched. The CDR3 extends over 15 amino acids.

The CDR3 sequence: CASSLVRTGDQPQHF. The CDR3 DNA is TGTGCCAGCAGCCTCGTTAGGACAGGGGATCAGCCCCAGCATTTT. The chain combines TRBV7-2 with TRBJ1-5; TRBD1 aligns across 9 bases. With V trimmed by 5 bases and J by 5 bases, 7 bases remained unmatched. This CDR3 region has 15 residues. Germline V gives CDR1 SGHTA, CDR2 FQGNSA.

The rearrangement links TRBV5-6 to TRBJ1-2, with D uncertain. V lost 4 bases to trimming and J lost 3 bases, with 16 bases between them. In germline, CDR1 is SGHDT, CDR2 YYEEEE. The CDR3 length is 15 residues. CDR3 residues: CASSPPGGDYYGYTF. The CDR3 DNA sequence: TGTGCCAGCAGCCCCCCCGGTGGAGACTACTATGGCTACACCTTC.

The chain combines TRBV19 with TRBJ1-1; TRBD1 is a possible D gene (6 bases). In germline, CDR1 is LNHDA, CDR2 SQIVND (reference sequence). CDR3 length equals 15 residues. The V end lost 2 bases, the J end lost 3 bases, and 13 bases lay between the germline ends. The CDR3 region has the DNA TGTGCCAGTAGTATACCGGGACACCAATACACTGAAGCTTTCTTT. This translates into CASSIPGHQYTEAFF.

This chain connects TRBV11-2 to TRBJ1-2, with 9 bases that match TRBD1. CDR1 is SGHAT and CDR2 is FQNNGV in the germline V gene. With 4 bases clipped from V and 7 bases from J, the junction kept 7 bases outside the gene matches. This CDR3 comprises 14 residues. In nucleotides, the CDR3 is TGTGCCAGCAGCTCGACAGGGGGGTTAGGTGGCTACACCTTC. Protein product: CASSSTGGLGGYTF.

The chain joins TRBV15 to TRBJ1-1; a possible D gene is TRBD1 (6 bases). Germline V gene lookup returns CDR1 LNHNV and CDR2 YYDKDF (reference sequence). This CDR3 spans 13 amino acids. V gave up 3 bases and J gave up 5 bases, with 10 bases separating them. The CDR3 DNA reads TGTGCCACCAGCAGGAGTCAGGGGACTGAAGCTTTCTTT. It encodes CATSRSQGTEAFF.

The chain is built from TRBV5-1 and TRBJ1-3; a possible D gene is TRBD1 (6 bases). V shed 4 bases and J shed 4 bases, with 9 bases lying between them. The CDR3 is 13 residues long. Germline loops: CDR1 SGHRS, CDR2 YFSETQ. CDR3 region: CASSTGSGNTIYF. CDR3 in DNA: TGCGCCAGCAGCACAGGGTCAGGAAACACCATATATTTT.

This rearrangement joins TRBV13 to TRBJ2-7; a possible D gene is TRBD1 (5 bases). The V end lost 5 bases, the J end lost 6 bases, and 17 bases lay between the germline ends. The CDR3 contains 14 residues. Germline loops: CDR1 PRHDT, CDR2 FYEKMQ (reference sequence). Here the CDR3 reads CASSAKGVFFEQYF. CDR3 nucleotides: TGTGCCAGCAGCGCTAAAGGGGTTTTCTTCGAGCAGTACTTC.

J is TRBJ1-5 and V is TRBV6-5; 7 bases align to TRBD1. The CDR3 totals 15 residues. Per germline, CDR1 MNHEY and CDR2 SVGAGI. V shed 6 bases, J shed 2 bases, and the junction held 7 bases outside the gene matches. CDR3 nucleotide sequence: TGTGCCAGCAGCCCGGGACAGAGGGGCAATCAGCCCCAGCATTTT. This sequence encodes CASSPGQRGNQPQHF.

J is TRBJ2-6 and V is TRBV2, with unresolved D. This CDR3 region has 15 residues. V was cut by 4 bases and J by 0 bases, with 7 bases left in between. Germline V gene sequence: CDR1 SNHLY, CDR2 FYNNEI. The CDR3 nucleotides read TGTGCCAGCAGTGGCGGCGGCTCTGGGGCCAACGTCCTGACTTTC. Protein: CASSGGGSGANVLTF.

This CDR3 reads CASSVETSGGYGEQFF. The CDR3 nucleotides are TGTGCCAGCAGCGTGGAGACTAGCGGGGGGTACGGTGAGCAGTTCTTC. The genes are TRBV9 and TRBJ2-1, with 13 bases aligning to TRBD2. The V gene end was trimmed by 2 bases and the J gene end by 9 bases; junction bases not matched to a gene: 8. The length of the CDR3 is 16 residues. Germline V CDR1 and CDR2: SGDLS, YYNGEE.

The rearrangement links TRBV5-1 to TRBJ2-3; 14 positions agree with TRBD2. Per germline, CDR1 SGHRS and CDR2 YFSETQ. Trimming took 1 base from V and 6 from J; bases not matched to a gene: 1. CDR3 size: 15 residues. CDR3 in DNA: TGCGCCAGCAGCTTGAGGACTAGCGGGGGGGATACGCAGTATTTT. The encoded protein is CASSLRTSGGDTQYF.

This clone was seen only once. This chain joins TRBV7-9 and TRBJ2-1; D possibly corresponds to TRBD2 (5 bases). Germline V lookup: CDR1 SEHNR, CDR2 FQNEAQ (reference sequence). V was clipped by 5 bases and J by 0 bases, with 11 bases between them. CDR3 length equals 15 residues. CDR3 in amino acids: CASSTGVVSYNEQFF. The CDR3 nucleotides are TGTGCCAGCAGCACCGGGGTCGTCTCCTACAATGAGCAGTTCTTC.

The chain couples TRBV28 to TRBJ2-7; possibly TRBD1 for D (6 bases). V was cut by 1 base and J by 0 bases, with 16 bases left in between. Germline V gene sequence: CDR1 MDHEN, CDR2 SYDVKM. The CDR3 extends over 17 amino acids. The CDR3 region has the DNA TGTGCCAGCAGTTTATTATTGCGCGACAGGAGCTCCTACGAGCAGTACTTC. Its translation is CASSLLLRDRSSYEQYF.

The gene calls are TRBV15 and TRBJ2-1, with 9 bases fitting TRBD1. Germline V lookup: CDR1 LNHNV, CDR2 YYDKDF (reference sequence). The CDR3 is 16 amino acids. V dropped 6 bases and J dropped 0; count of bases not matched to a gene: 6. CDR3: CATRGPGQGSYNEQFF. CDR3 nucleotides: TGTGCCACCAGGGGCCCGGGACAGGGCTCCTACAATGAGCAGTTCTTC.

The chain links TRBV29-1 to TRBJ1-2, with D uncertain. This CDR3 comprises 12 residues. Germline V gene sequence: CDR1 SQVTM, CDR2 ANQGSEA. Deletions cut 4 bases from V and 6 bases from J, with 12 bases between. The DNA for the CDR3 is TGCAGCGTTGGGGCAGGCCATGATGGCTACACCTTC. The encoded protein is CSVGAGHDGYTF.

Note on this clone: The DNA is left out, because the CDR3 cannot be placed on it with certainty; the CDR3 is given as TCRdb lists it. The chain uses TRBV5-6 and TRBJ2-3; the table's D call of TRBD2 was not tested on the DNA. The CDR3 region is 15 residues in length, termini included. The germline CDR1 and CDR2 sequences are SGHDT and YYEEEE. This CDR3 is CASSGRHREQIRSIF.

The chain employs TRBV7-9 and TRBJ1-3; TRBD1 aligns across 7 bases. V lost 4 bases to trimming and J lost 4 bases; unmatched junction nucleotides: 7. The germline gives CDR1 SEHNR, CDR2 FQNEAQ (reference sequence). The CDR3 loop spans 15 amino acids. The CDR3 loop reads CASSSRGISGNTIYF. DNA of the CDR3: TGTGCCAGCAGCTCCAGGGGGATCTCCGGAAACACCATATATTTT.

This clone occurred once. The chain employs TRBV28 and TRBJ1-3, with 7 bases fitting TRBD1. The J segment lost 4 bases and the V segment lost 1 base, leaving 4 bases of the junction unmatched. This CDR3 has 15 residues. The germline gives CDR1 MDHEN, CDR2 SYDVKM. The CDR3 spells CASSLYRTGGNTIYF. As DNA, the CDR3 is TGTGCCAGCAGTTTATACCGGACAGGAGGAAACACCATATATTTT.

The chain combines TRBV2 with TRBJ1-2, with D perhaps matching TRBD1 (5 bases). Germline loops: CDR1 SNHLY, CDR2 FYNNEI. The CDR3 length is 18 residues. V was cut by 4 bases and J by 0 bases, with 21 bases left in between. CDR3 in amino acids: CASSVSRDFELANYGYTF. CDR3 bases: TGTGCCAGCAGTGTATCACGGGACTTTGAGTTAGCTAACTATGGCTACACCTTC.

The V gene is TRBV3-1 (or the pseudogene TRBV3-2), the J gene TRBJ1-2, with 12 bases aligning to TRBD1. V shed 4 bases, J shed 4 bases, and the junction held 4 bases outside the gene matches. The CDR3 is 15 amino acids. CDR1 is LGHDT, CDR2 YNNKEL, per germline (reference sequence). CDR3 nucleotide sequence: TGTGCCAGCAGCCCGGGGACAGGGGGCACCTATGGCTACACCTTC. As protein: CASSPGTGGTYGYTF.

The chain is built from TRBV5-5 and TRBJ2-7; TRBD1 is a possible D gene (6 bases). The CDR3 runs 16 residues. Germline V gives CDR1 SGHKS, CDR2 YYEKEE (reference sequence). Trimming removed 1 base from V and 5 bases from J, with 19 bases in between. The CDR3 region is CASSLTGGGRADEQYF. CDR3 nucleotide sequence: TGTGCCAGCAGCTTGACTGGTGGGGGCAGGGCTGACGAGCAGTACTTC. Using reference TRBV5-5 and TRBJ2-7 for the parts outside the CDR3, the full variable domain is DAGVTQSPTHLIKTRGQQVTLRCSPISGHKSVSWYQQVLGQGPQFIFQYYEKEERGRGNFPDRFSARQFPNYSSELNVNALLLGDSALYLCASSLTGGGRADEQYFGPGTRLTVT.

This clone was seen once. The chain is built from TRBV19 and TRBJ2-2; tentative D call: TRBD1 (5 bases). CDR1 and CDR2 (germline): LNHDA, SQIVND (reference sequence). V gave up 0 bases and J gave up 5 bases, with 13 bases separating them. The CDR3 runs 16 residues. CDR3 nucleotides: TGTGCCAGTAGTATAGAAAGGGGCAAGGGGACCGGGGAGCTGTTTTTT. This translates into CASSIERGKGTGELFF.

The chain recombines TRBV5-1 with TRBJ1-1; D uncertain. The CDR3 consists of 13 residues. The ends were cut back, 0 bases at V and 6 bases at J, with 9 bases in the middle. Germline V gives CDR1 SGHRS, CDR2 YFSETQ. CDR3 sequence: CASSLVMGAEAFF. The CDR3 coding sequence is TGCGCCAGCAGCTTGGTCATGGGCGCTGAAGCTTTCTTT.

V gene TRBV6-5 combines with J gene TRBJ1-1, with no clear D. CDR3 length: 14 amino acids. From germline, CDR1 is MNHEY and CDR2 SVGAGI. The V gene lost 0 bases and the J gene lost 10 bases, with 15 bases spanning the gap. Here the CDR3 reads CASSYSIEGVRAFF. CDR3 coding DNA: TGTGCCAGCAGTTACTCGATAGAGGGTGTGAGAGCTTTCTTT.

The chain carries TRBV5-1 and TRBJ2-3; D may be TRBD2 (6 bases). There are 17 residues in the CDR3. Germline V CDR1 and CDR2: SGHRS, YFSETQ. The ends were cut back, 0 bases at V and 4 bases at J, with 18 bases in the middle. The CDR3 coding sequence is TGCGCCAGCAGCTTGGAACAGAGACTAGTTCCTTCAGATACGCAGTATTTT. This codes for CASSLEQRLVPSDTQYF.

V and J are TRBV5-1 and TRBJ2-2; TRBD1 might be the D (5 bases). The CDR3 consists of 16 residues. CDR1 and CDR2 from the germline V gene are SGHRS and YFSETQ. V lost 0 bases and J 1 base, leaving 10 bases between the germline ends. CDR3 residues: CASSLGPGQNTGELFF. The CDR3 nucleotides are TGCGCCAGCAGCTTGGGGCCTGGACAGAACACCGGGGAGCTGTTTTTT. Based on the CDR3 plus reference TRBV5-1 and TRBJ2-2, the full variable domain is KAGVTQTPRYLIKTRGQQVTLSCSPISGHRSVSWYQQTPGQGLQFLFEYFSETQRNKGNFPGRFSGRQFSNSRSEMNVSTLELGDSALYLCASSLGPGQNTGELFFGEGSRLTVL.